The clone carrying this T cell receptor beta chain appeared many times. Its antigen is undetermined. Germline lookup yields CDR1 MNHNY and CDR2 SVGAGI (reference sequence). The CDR3 contains 15 residues. J was trimmed by 7 bases and V by 3 bases; bases with no gene match: 4. This sample is drawn from a study of T cells after posttransplantation cyclophosphamide. Study-wide points: Recipient CMV seropositivity and CMV reactivation strongly tracked TRB clonality. Donor-recipient repertoire similarity was low at 1-2 months, rising over year one.

Profiled with immunoSEQ multiplex PCR; TCRdb holds only in-frame clones, not every one. The sample contains 30,000 to 35,000 clones, none of them singletons. V gene TRBV6-6 combines with J gene TRBJ1-4, with 11 bases that match TRBD1. Sequenced input: PBMCs. This receptor was taken from a woman aged 45-60 years in good health and a related stem cell transplant donor. The CDR3 is CASSYTGTGGEKLFF. DNA for the CDR3: TGTGCCAGCAGTTATACCGGGACAGGGGGTGAAAAACTGTTTTTT.